This T cell receptor beta chain comes out of a study of T cell responses to AZD1222 COVID-19 vaccine. This clone appeared once. V was shortened by 2 bases and J by 0 bases, with 15 bases between the two germline ends. CDR3 length: 18 residues. Germline CDR1 SGHDT, CDR2 YYEEEE. The repertoire was sequenced with immunoSEQ multiplex PCR; TCRdb's copy has only in-frame clones and lacks some. The table records about 150,000 clones, 90% of them present only once. Material: peripheral blood, obtained 28 days after the second AZD1222 dose. The source is an adult who received the AZD1222 COVID-19 vaccine. The chain carries TRBV5-6 and TRBJ2-6, with D uncertain. The CDR3 bases are TGTGCCAGCAGCTTCCCGATGGGGTCACTCTCTGGGGCCAACGTCCTGACTTTC. Its translation is CASSFPMGSLSGANVLTF.